A single TCR beta chain is shown here with its context. These data come from a study of control samples from healthy donors and cancer patients. Libraries were prepared by immunoSEQ multiplex PCR; TCRdb keeps only in-frame clonotypes and omits some of them. The top ten clones hold approximately 13% of a sample with 110,000 or so clones, around four fifths of them seen once. Trimming shortened V by 2 bases and J by 6 bases, and 11 bases separated the two germline ends. The CDR3 has 15 residues. Germline lookup yields CDR1 MNHEY and CDR2 SVGEGT. This clonotype was obtained from a woman between 50 and 59 years old in good health. The rearrangement links TRBV6-2 or TRBV6-3 to TRBJ1-6; D is possibly TRBD1 (6 bases). The specimen sequenced was blood. CDR3 protein: CASSYADRRNSPLHF. DNA for the CDR3: TGTGCCAGCAGTTACGCGGACAGACGTAATTCACCCCTCCACTTT.